The 26 T cell receptor beta chains presented below share a single source sample, sequenced in a study of cytomegalovirus exposure and HLA in healthy donors. The PCR contained 60 Vbeta and 13 Jbeta primers. Data came from immunoSEQ multiplex PCR; TCRdb stores just in-frame clones and leaves some out. This sample yields roughly 100,000 clones, of which over 75% are seen a single time; more than 3% belongs to the top ten. The source material was PBMCs. Every receptor here comes from a female donor in good health and CMV-seropositive.

The V and J genes are TRBV7-2 and TRBJ1-1, with D uncertain. Trimming took 2 bases from V and 1 from J, leaving 8 bases between them. There are 14 residues in the CDR3. Germline V gene data show CDR1 as SGHTA and CDR2 as FQGNSA. The CDR3 bases are TGTGCCAGCAGCTTATACACCACGAACACTGAAGCTTTCTTT. Its protein is CASSLYTTNTEAFF.

The rearrangement links TRBV5-1 to TRBJ2-7; 9 nucleotides line up with TRBD1. This CDR3 spans 14 amino acids. The germline CDR1 and CDR2 sequences are SGHRS and YFSETQ. V lost 0 bases to trimming and J lost 6 bases; unmatched junction nucleotides: 4. CDR3 nucleotides: TGCGCCAGCAGCTTGGCCGGGACAGGGACCGAGCAGTACTTC. This sequence encodes CASSLAGTGTEQYF.

The V call is TRBV19, the J call TRBJ1-2; 8 bases are a match to TRBD1. V lost 7 bases to trimming and J lost 1 base; unmatched junction nucleotides: 8. The CDR3 loop spans 15 amino acids. Germline V CDR1 and CDR2: LNHDA, SQIVND (reference sequence). The CDR3 nucleotides read TGTGCCAGTATGCCCAGGGGGCCCCATAACTATGGCTACACCTTC. Translation gives CASMPRGPHNYGYTF.

The chain uses TRBV7-2 and TRBJ1-2; a possible D gene is TRBD1 (5 bases). Trimming removed 6 bases at V and 8 bases at J, with 22 bases between. In germline, CDR1 is SGHTA, CDR2 FQGNSA. This CDR3 is built from 15 residues. Here the CDR3 reads CASSLPLLQGEGYTF. The CDR3 region has the DNA TGTGCCAGCAGTTTACCCCTCCTCCAGGGCGAAGGCTACACCTTC. Filled out from reference TRBV7-2 and TRBJ1-2, the complete variable domain reads GAGVSQSPSNKVTEKGKDVELRCDPISGHTALYWYRQSLGQGLEFLIYFQGNSAPDKSGLPSDRFSAERTGGSVSTLTIQRTQQEDSAVYLCASSLPLLQGEGYTFGSGTRLTVV.

The CDR3 region has the DNA TGTGCCTGGGCCTCGACTAGTTTCCACGAGCAGTACTTC. It specifies CAWASTSFHEQYF. The chain couples TRBV30 to TRBJ2-7; TRBD2 is a possible D gene (6 bases). This CDR3 region has 13 residues. V dropped 5 bases and J dropped 5 bases, with 16 bases sitting between them. Germline CDR1 is GTSNPN and CDR2 is SVGIG (reference sequence).

The chain couples TRBV27 to TRBJ2-6, with 8 bases matching TRBD1. In germline, CDR1 is MNHEY, CDR2 SMNVEV (reference sequence). The CDR3 is made up of 18 amino acids. With 3 bases clipped from V and 4 bases from J, the junction kept 11 bases outside the gene matches. Written as DNA, the CDR3 is TGTGCCAGCAGTTTGGCCTCTGGACAGGGTTCAGGGGCCAACGTCCTGACTTTC. This codes for CASSLASGQGSGANVLTF.

The CDR3 DNA reads as TGCGCCCACAGGGGGACCGCTAACTATGGCTACACCTTC. This codes for CAHRGTANYGYTF. V and J are TRBV4-1 and TRBJ1-2, with 8 bases that match TRBD1. V was clipped by 11 bases and J by 0 bases; unmatched bases: 5. The CDR3 runs to 13 residues. In germline, CDR1 is MGHRA, CDR2 YSYEKL.

This clone was detected only once. The J gene is TRBJ1-5, the V gene TRBV4-2; 8 nucleotides match TRBD1. CDR1 and CDR2 (germline): LGHNA, YNFKEQ. V was clipped by 0 bases and J by 5 bases; unmatched bases: 9. The CDR3 is made up of 17 amino acids. In DNA, the CDR3 is TGTGCCAGCAGCCAAGAAGCAATCGCGACAGGGGATCAGCCCCAGCATTTT. Its protein product is CASSQEAIATGDQPQHF.

To note about this clone: The junction differs from germline at one of its ends, possibly a read error. This chain joins TRBV2 and TRBJ2-1; 7 bases align to TRBD1. This CDR3 spans 16 amino acids. Germline V gene data show CDR1 as SNHLY and CDR2 as FYNNEI. The CDR3 loop reads CASREEGQAAYNEQFF. The CDR3 bases are TGTGCCAGCAGAGAAGAAGGACAGGCCGCATACAATGAGCAGTTCTTC.

This sequence joins TRBV6-5 and TRBJ1-2, with TRBD1 matching over 9 bases. Losses at the gene ends were 6 bases for V and 8 bases for J; bases not matched to a gene: 7. CDR1 and CDR2 from the germline V gene are MNHEY and SVGAGI. This CDR3 is built from 13 residues. The CDR3 DNA follows: TGTGCCAGCAGCCCGGGACAGGGAGGGGGCTACACCTTC. It is translated as CASSPGQGGGYTF.

The V and J genes are TRBV6-5 and TRBJ2-1; 7 bases match TRBD1. The CDR3 consists of 15 residues. The trim removed 2 bases at V and 6 bases at J, leaving 7 bases unmatched. CDR1 and CDR2 (germline): MNHEY, SVGAGI. CDR3 bases: TGTGCCAGCAGTTACACAGGGGTCCGGGGCAATGAGCAGTTCTTC. It translates to CASSYTGVRGNEQFF.

This clone appeared a few times. The chain combines TRBV6-1 with TRBJ2-2, with 7 nucleotides matching TRBD2. After removal of 8 bases from V and 0 bases from J, the junction contained 3 bases not matched to a gene. The CDR3 is made up of 14 amino acids. Germline V CDR1 and CDR2: MNHNS, SASEGT. CDR3 in DNA: TGTGCCAGCGGGAGGGACTCGAACACCGGGGAGCTGTTTTTT. Protein product: CASGRDSNTGELFF.

The chain uses TRBV5-3 and TRBJ1-1; tentative D call: TRBD1 (5 bases). TRBV5-3 is an open reading frame, and its role is uncertain. With 6 bases removed from V and 3 bases from J, the gap between germline ends came to 15 bases. This CDR3 has 14 amino acids. CDR3 DNA: TGTGCCAGAACCACACCAGGGTCCCACACTGAAGCTTTCTTT. Its translation: CARTTPGSHTEAFF.

The chain joins TRBV5-1 to TRBJ1-1, with TRBD1 matching over 7 bases. Germline CDR1 reads SGHRS; CDR2 reads YFSETQ. This CDR3 has 13 amino acids. V was pared by 4 bases and J by 0 bases, with 0 bases of the junction left unmatched. This chain's CDR3 is CASSQGVNTEAFF. The DNA for the CDR3 is TGCGCCAGCAGCCAGGGGGTGAACACTGAAGCTTTCTTT.

Details on this clone: Other DNA sequences in this sample translate to the same CDR3. This sequence joins TRBV19 and TRBJ2-6; D unresolved. Germline V gives CDR1 LNHDA, CDR2 SQIVND (reference sequence). Trimming took off 3 bases at V and 0 bases at J, with 3 bases between the two ends. The CDR3 consists of 14 residues. CDR3 sequence reads: CASSIRSGANVLTF. CDR3 bases: TGTGCCAGTAGTATTCGCTCTGGGGCCAACGTCCTGACTTTC.

CDR3 sequence: CASRGQLSTDTQYF. CDR3 nucleotide sequence: TGTGCCAGCAGAGGACAGCTTAGCACAGATACGCAGTATTTT. This chain connects TRBV28 to TRBJ2-3, with D tentatively TRBD1 (6 bases). The germline gives CDR1 MDHEN, CDR2 SYDVKM. V was shortened by 6 bases and J by 0 bases, with 10 bases between the two germline ends. There are 14 residues in the CDR3.

V usage is TRBV6-1 and J usage is TRBJ2-7, with 12 positions matching TRBD2. The germline V gene encodes CDR1 MNHNS and CDR2 SASEGT. The V and J ends lost 4 bases and 5 bases, in that order; junction bases with no gene match: 12. The CDR3 loop spans 17 amino acids. The CDR3 DNA follows: TGTGCCAGCAGTGTATCTAGCGGGAGGGCCAGATTCGACGAGCAGTACTTC. Amino acid sequence: CASSVSSGRARFDEQYF.

The rearrangement links TRBV5-1 to TRBJ1-4; D unresolved. CDR1 is SGHRS, CDR2 YFSETQ, per germline. The CDR3 is 16 amino acids. With 4 bases removed from V and 5 bases from J, the gap between germline ends came to 18 bases. In nucleotides, the CDR3 is TGCGCCAGCAGCATGGGCCCAGGCAGCCCGAATGAAAAACTGTTTTTT. Its protein is CASSMGPGSPNEKLFF. Complete variable domain (other parts from reference TRBV5-1 and TRBJ1-4): KAGVTQTPRYLIKTRGQQVTLSCSPISGHRSVSWYQQTPGQGLQFLFEYFSETQRNKGNFPGRFSGRQFSNSRSEMNVSTLELGDSALYLCASSMGPGSPNEKLFFGSGTQLSVL.

The chain couples TRBV5-4 to TRBJ1-1; 7 nucleotides agree with TRBD1. Losses at the gene ends were 5 bases for V and 0 bases for J; bases not matched to a gene: 7. CDR1 and CDR2 from the germline V gene are SGHNT and YYREEE (reference sequence). The CDR3 consists of 15 residues. The CDR3 DNA is TGTGCCAGCAGTTCGGGACAGCTCTTGAACACTGAAGCTTTCTTT. Its protein product is CASSSGQLLNTEAFF. The whole variable domain, remainder taken from reference TRBV5-4 and TRBJ1-1, is ETGVTQSPTHLIKTRGQQVTLRCSSQSGHNTVSWYQQALGQGPQFIFQYYREEENGRGNFPPRFSGLQFPNYSSELNVNALELDDSALYLCASSSGQLLNTEAFFGQGTRLTVV.

With regard to this clone: Distinct nucleotide sequences in the sample also encode this CDR3. V is TRBV5-1 and J is TRBJ2-7; D possibly corresponds to TRBD1 (6 bases). Germline V gene lookup returns CDR1 SGHRS and CDR2 YFSETQ. The CDR3 has 12 amino acids. V shed 0 bases and J shed 6 bases, with 7 bases lying between them. In DNA, the CDR3 is TGCGCCAGCAGCTTGGGAGGGGGCGAGCAGTACTTC. Translating gives CASSLGGGEQYF.

The chain carries TRBV2 and TRBJ2-7, with 9 bases lining up with TRBD1. The V gene's germline CDR1 is SNHLY and CDR2 FYNNEI. The junction had 4 bases not matched to a gene; V was cut back by 10 bases and J by 3 bases. There are 12 residues in the CDR3. The CDR3 nucleotides read TGTGCCAAACACAGGGGGCTCTACGAGCAGTACTTC. This sequence encodes CAKHRGLYEQYF.

The chain recombines TRBV28 with TRBJ1-1; 9 positions agree with TRBD1. Germline lookup yields CDR1 MDHEN and CDR2 SYDVKM. The CDR3 covers 15 residues. V trimming: 4 bases; J trimming: 2 bases; junction bases outside the gene matches: 5. In nucleotides, the CDR3 is TGTGCCAGCAGTTACCCGACAGGGGGAAACACTGAAGCTTTCTTT. Translating it yields CASSYPTGGNTEAFF.

The rearrangement uses TRBV5-1 and TRBJ2-7, with no clear D. CDR3 size: 13 residues. V was shortened by 1 base and J by 5 bases, with 10 bases between the two germline ends. CDR1 SGHRS and CDR2 YFSETQ come from the germline V gene. Here the CDR3 reads CASSLSSVHEQYF. CDR3 bases: TGCGCCAGCAGCTTGTCCTCGGTCCACGAGCAGTACTTC. Combining the CDR3 with reference TRBV5-1 and TRBJ2-7 gives the whole variable domain KAGVTQTPRYLIKTRGQQVTLSCSPISGHRSVSWYQQTPGQGLQFLFEYFSETQRNKGNFPGRFSGRQFSNSRSEMNVSTLELGDSALYLCASSLSSVHEQYFGPGTRLTVT.

V usage is TRBV7-9 and J usage is TRBJ2-5; TRBD2 matches at 8 bases. Trimming at V came to 6 bases and at J to 2 bases, leaving 8 bases not matched to a gene. Germline loops: CDR1 SEHNR, CDR2 FQNEAQ (reference sequence). This CDR3 is 15 amino acids long. The CDR3 bases are TGTGCCAGCAGTCCTCCGGGACTAGAACAAGAGACCCAGTACTTC. This gives the protein CASSPPGLEQETQYF.

This rearrangement joins TRBV6-4 to TRBJ2-1; 14 bases align to TRBD2. CDR3 size: 15 residues. Germline V gives CDR1 MRHNA, CDR2 SNTAGT. With V trimmed by 9 bases and J by 2 bases, 3 bases remained unmatched. In nucleotides, the CDR3 is TGTGCCAGTTCGGGACTAGCGGGGGCCTACAATGAGCAGTTCTTC. The encoded protein is CASSGLAGAYNEQFF.

J is TRBJ1-1 and V is TRBV5-6; D gene ambiguous. The CDR3 is made up of 14 amino acids. Germline CDR1 is SGHDT and CDR2 is YYEEEE. Trimming took 0 bases from V and 4 from J, leaving 10 bases between them. As DNA, the CDR3 is TGTGCCAGCAGCTTGGGCGGGCGAACCACTGAAGCTTTCTTT. Its protein is CASSLGGRTTEAFF.